The 4 T cell receptor beta chains below all came from one sample that was sequenced in a study of T cell clonality in common variable immunodeficiency. Assay: immunoSEQ multiplex PCR; the TCRdb copy retains only in-frame clones and omits some. The sample presents 25,000 to 40,000 clones, none singletons. The sequenced material came from peripheral blood mononuclear cells. The receptor set was obtained from a person between 18 and 69 years old in good health.

This clone was detected many times. The read comes to an end 3 residues before the CDR3 does, leaving the germline J gene to fill in the end. V usage is TRBV30 and J usage is TRBJ2-2, with D tentatively TRBD1 (5 bases). The length of the CDR3 is 13 residues. CDR1 is GTSNPN, CDR2 SVGIG, per germline (reference sequence). The CDR3 protein is CAWTLPGFEKLFF. Partial CDR3 DNA: TGTGCCTGGACTTTACCAGGGTTTGAAAAG.

This clone was found many times. The CDR3 extends 3 residues past the end of the read, so its final part is completed from the germline J gene. The chain links TRBV9 to TRBJ2-3; D may be TRBD2 (6 bases). CDR1 and CDR2 (germline): SGDLS, YYNGEE. Trimming took off 4 bases at V and 4 bases at J, with 13 bases between the two ends. CDR3 length: 14 amino acids. The chain's CDR3 is CASSLLGGADTQYF. Partial CDR3 DNA: TGTGCCAGCAGCCTGTTGGGGGGAGCAGATACG.

This clone was seen many times. This may stem from a read error, because a much larger clone lies one nucleotide away. The sequence runs out 3 residues before the end of the CDR3; the remainder is reconstructed from the germline J gene. The rearrangement uses TRBV29-1 and TRBJ2-3; 8 bases fit TRBD1. The germline V gene encodes CDR1 SQVTM and CDR2 ANQGSEA. The CDR3 runs 14 residues. CDR3 bases read: TGCAGCGTTTCAGGACAGGGAAGCAATCAGCCG. This sequence encodes CSVSGQGSNQP. The full CDR3 is CSVSGQGSNQPQYF.

This clone was seen at least ten times. The observed sequence ends 3 residues before the CDR3 terminus, with the missing tail filled in from the germline J gene. This sequence joins TRBV20-1 and TRBJ1-4; D unresolved. Deletions cut 2 bases from V and 7 bases from J, with 11 bases between. Germline CDR1 and CDR2: DFQATT and SNEGSKA (reference sequence). The CDR3 totals 13 residues. The part of the CDR3 DNA that was read is TGCAGTGCTAGATTTCCGCAGTCTGAAAAA. Protein product: CSARFPQSEK. The CDR3 in its entirety is CSARFPQSEKLFF.